The 24 T cell receptor beta chains given below trace back to one sample, sequenced in a study of T cell repertoires in cytomegalovirus infection. Via MiXCR, TCRdb re-called the reads, giving one row per CDR3 protein. The data show fewer than 900,000 distinct CDR3 sequences, 25% to 35% seen once. No antigen has been identified for these receptors. Sequenced here: cultured CD8+ T cells from PBMCs, sampled from culture after CMV antigen stimulation. The receptor set was obtained from a human donor in good health (CMV status not recorded). Some clones in this sample may be carry-over from other donors' samples.

The genes are TRBV20-1 and TRBJ2-2; TRBD2 matches at 14 bases. Trimming at V came to 5 bases and at J to 5 bases, leaving 7 bases not matched to a gene. The CDR3 contains 16 residues. CDR1 DFQATT and CDR2 SNEGSKA come from the germline V gene (reference sequence). The CDR3 reads CSASTSGGAWTGELFF. For the CDR3, the DNA is TGCAGTGCTTCGACTAGCGGGGGGGCGTGGACCGGGGAGCTGTTTTTT.

CDR3 region: CASSLGRQYNEQFF. DNA for the CDR3: TGTGCCAGCAGCTTGGGGAGACAGTACAATGAGCAGTTCTTC. The gene calls are TRBV5-4 and TRBJ2-1; D is possibly TRBD1 (5 bases). The ends were cut back, 0 bases at V and 4 bases at J, with 8 bases in the middle. The V gene's germline CDR1 is SGHNT and CDR2 YYREEE (reference sequence). The CDR3 loop spans 14 amino acids.

This clonotype has only a few counts. V gene TRBV12-3 or TRBV12-4 combines with J gene TRBJ1-2; the D gene is possibly TRBD1 (6 bases). The CDR3 has 16 amino acids. The germline V and J ends were trimmed by 2 bases and 6 bases, with 19 bases remaining between them. CDR3 loop: CASSLSPGGLMDGYTF. The CDR3 region has the DNA TGTGCCAGCAGTTTAAGTCCCGGGGGGCTTATGGATGGCTACACCTTC.

V usage is TRBV4-2 and J usage is TRBJ2-3; D tentatively fits TRBD1 or TRBD2 (6 bases each). This CDR3 spans 17 amino acids. In germline, CDR1 is LGHNA, CDR2 YNFKEQ. V shed 4 bases and J shed 0 bases, with 17 bases lying between them. In DNA form, the CDR3 reads TGTGCCAGCAGCCTTACGGGGGCGGAGGTTAGCACAGATACGCAGTATTTT. This encodes CASSLTGAEVSTDTQYF.

This clonotype has a handful of counts. The genes are TRBV24-1 and TRBJ1-2; D remains ambiguous. The V and J ends lost 3 bases and 4 bases respectively, with 11 bases between them. Germline CDR1 reads KGHDR; CDR2 reads SFDVKD. The CDR3 sequence is 14 residues long. The CDR3 is CATSDTDFSYGYTF. The DNA for the CDR3 is TGTGCCACCAGTGATACGGACTTCTCCTATGGCTACACCTTC.

In this sample, this clonotype turned up once. Mismatch with germline at one junction end may stem from a read error. This sequence joins TRBV6-6 and TRBJ2-7, with D possibly matching TRBD2 (7 bases). The germline V gene has CDR1 MNHNY and CDR2 SVGAGI (reference sequence). The CDR3 runs 15 residues. CDR3 bases: TGTACCAGCAGTTACTCAGAGCGGGGACAATACGAGCAGTACTTC. Its translation is CTSSYSERGQYEQYF.

This clonotype has just a few counts. This rearrangement joins TRBV5-1 to TRBJ2-5, with D possibly matching TRBD2 (5 bases). The CDR3 extends over 13 amino acids. V lost 0 bases to trimming and J lost 5 bases, with 8 bases between them. Germline CDR1 reads SGHRS; CDR2 reads YFSETQ. CDR3 sequence reads: CASSLAGMETQYF. CDR3 bases: TGCGCCAGCAGCTTGGCCGGGATGGAGACCCAGTACTTC.

Here the CDR3 DNA reads TGTGCCAGCAGTTTTGTGGGGGGCGACACTGAAGCTTTCTTT. Its translation is CASSFVGGDTEAFF. This rearrangement joins TRBV12-3 or TRBV12-4 to TRBJ1-1; maybe TRBD1 (6 bases). V lost 3 bases to trimming and J lost 3 bases, with 11 bases between them. The CDR3 contains 14 residues.

This clonotype showed up just a few times. The V gene is TRBV24-1, the J gene TRBJ1-2, with 7 bases fitting TRBD1. The trim removed 3 bases at V and 13 bases at J, leaving 4 bases unmatched. This CDR3 is built from 11 residues. Per the germline V gene, CDR1 is KGHDR and CDR2 is SFDVKD. The DNA of the CDR3 is TGTGCCACCAGTGATCGACAGGGTTTCACCTTC. Its translation: CATSDRQGFTF.

This clonotype was picked up many times. The CDR3 sequence: CASSLYYPLTVNTEAFF. DNA for the CDR3: TGTGCCAGCAGCTTATACTATCCCTTGACAGTGAACACTGAAGCTTTCTTT. The chain recombines TRBV7-2 with TRBJ1-1; D is possibly TRBD1 (5 bases). The V end was cut by 2 bases, the J end by 0 bases, with 16 bases between. The CDR3 runs to 17 residues. Germline CDR1 is SGHTA and CDR2 is FQGNSA.

This rearrangement joins TRBV7-9 to TRBJ1-4; D is ambiguous. V lost 5 bases and J lost 0, with 7 bases in between. The CDR3 consists of 14 residues. CDR1 SEHNR and CDR2 FQNEAQ come from the germline V gene (reference sequence). The CDR3, as DNA: TGTGCCAGCAGCCCAGTTTCAACTAATGAAAAACTGTTTTTT. Its protein product is CASSPVSTNEKLFF.

V is TRBV11-1 and J is TRBJ2-7, with D possibly matching TRBD1 (6 bases). The V gene lost 4 bases and the J gene lost 2 bases, with 15 bases spanning the gap. Germline V gene lookup returns CDR1 SGHAT and CDR2 FQDESV (reference sequence). CDR3 length: 15 amino acids. The CDR3 DNA reads as TGTGCCAGCAGCTCCGGCAGGGGATACCCCTACGAGCAGTACGTC. This codes for CASSSGRGYPYEQYV.

This chain joins TRBV6-1 and TRBJ2-1; TRBD1 is a possible D gene (5 bases). Trimming took 8 bases from V and 3 from J, leaving 11 bases between them. The CDR3 length is 13 residues. Germline CDR1 is MNHNS and CDR2 is SASEGT. CDR3 protein: CASAQVNYNEQFF. The DNA of the CDR3 is TGTGCCAGCGCACAGGTGAACTACAATGAGCAGTTCTTC.

This clonotype has only a few counts. The CDR3 protein is CASSQGTGMNEKLFF. CDR3 nucleotides: TGTGCCAGCAGCCAGGGGACAGGGATGAATGAAAAACTGTTTTTT. V usage is TRBV7-6 and J usage is TRBJ1-4; TRBD1 matches 9 bases. Germline V gene data show CDR1 as SGHVS and CDR2 as FNYEAQ. The CDR3 length is 15 residues. The V segment lost 5 bases and the J segment 5 bases; nucleotides outside the gene matches: 6.

CDR3 DNA: TGTGCCACCAGCAGAGAGGCAAGCACAGATACGCAGTATTTT. It yields the protein CATSREASTDTQYF. The J gene is TRBJ2-3, the V gene TRBV15; D is ambiguous. With 0 bases removed from V and 0 bases from J, the gap between germline ends came to 4 bases. The CDR3 spans 14 residues. The germline gives CDR1 LNHNV, CDR2 YYDKDF (reference sequence).

This clonotype has only a few counts. A junction end diverges from the germline sequence, so it may reflect a read error. V gene TRBV3-1 combines with J gene TRBJ2-1; 11 bases fit TRBD2. The length of the CDR3 is 16 residues. Germline V gene lookup returns CDR1 LGHDT and CDR2 YNNKEL (reference sequence). The CDR3 region has the DNA TGTGCCAGCAGTCAAGAACGACTAGCGGGGAACAATGAGCAGTTCTTC. Translation: CASSQERLAGNNEQFF.

In this sample, this clonotype turned up a few times. The rearrangement joins TRBV5-5 to TRBJ2-3, with D possibly TRBD2 on 6 matching bases. With 4 bases removed from V and 2 bases from J, the gap between germline ends came to 14 bases. The V gene's germline CDR1 is SGHKS and CDR2 YYEKEE (reference sequence). CDR3 length: 15 residues. The CDR3 DNA sequence: TGTGCCAGCAGCCCGGACTATTATATCACAGATACGCAGTATTTT. Translating it yields CASSPDYYITDTQYF. Looking up the rest from reference TRBV5-5 and TRBJ2-3 gives the full variable domain: DAGVTQSPTHLIKTRGQQVTLRCSPISGHKSVSWYQQVLGQGPQFIFQYYEKEERGRGNFPDRFSARQFPNYSSELNVNALLLGDSALYLCASSPDYYITDTQYFGPGTRLTVL.

The chain links TRBV2 to TRBJ2-1; possible D gene TRBD2, 5 bases. V lost 6 bases and J 2 bases, leaving 20 bases between the germline ends. Per the germline V gene, CDR1 is SNHLY and CDR2 is FYNNEI. The CDR3 loop spans 17 amino acids. The CDR3 loop reads CASSDLRAVEAYNEQFF. The CDR3 DNA sequence: TGTGCCAGCAGCGATTTGCGGGCAGTCGAAGCCTACAATGAGCAGTTCTTC.

In this sample, this clonotype turned up a few times. The chain has TRBV7-9 and TRBJ2-2; D not resolved. The CDR3 spans 16 residues. CDR1 is SEHNR and CDR2 is FQNEAQ in the germline V gene (reference sequence). V was clipped by 4 bases and J by 1 base, with 13 bases between them. Here the CDR3 DNA reads TGTGCCAGCAGCTCGGCGAAGGGAATGAACACCGGGGAGCTGTTTTTT. This sequence encodes CASSSAKGMNTGELFF.

The chain is built from TRBV7-9 and TRBJ2-3; TRBD1 agrees at 7 bases. The CDR3 has 15 amino acids. The junction had 5 bases not matched to a gene; V was cut back by 5 bases and J by 0 bases. From germline, CDR1 is SEHNR and CDR2 FQNEAQ (reference sequence). The CDR3, as DNA: TGTGCCAGCAGCGCCACAGGGGTCAGCACAGATACGCAGTATTTT. It yields the protein CASSATGVSTDTQYF.

This clonotype showed up just a few times. The genes are TRBV6-5 and TRBJ2-7, with D unresolved. Germline V gene lookup returns CDR1 MNHEY and CDR2 SVGAGI. With 0 bases removed from V and 2 bases from J, the gap between germline ends came to 14 bases. This CDR3 spans 16 amino acids. The CDR3 DNA reads as TGTGCCAGCAGTTACTCCGCGATCCAGGCGACCTACGAGCAGTACTTC. Encoded protein: CASSYSAIQATYEQYF.

This clonotype was found a few times. V is TRBV18 and J is TRBJ2-1; TRBD1 matches at 9 bases. Germline V lookup: CDR1 KGHSH, CDR2 LQKENI. The J segment lost 6 bases and the V segment lost 0 bases, leaving 6 bases of the junction unmatched. The CDR3 is made up of 16 amino acids. For the CDR3, the DNA is TGTGCCAGCTCACCACCCCGGGACAGGGATCCCAATGAGCAGTTCTTC. This gives the protein CASSPPRDRDPNEQFF.

This clonotype was counted between two and nine times. V gene TRBV20-1 combines with J gene TRBJ2-4; D uncertain. Germline CDR1 DFQATT, CDR2 SNEGSKA (reference sequence). Trimming cost V 3 bases and J 9 bases, with 9 bases left between them. This CDR3 is 11 amino acids long. CDR3 sequence reads: CSASSGIIQYF. The CDR3 DNA reads as TGCAGTGCTAGTTCGGGTATCATTCAGTACTTC.

This sequence joins TRBV12-5 and TRBJ1-2; TRBD1 might be the D (6 bases). Trimming left V 3 bases short and J 3 bases short, with 14 bases between. This CDR3 has 15 residues. The germline V gene has CDR1 LGHNT and CDR2 FRNRAP. DNA for the CDR3: TGTGCTAGTGGTTTCTCACAGGGACCAGACTATGGCTACACCTTC. Protein sequence: CASGFSQGPDYGYTF. Supplemented by reference TRBV12-5 and TRBJ1-2, the full variable domain reads DARVTQTPRHKVTEMGQEVTMRCQPILGHNTVFWYRQTMMQGLELLAYFRNRAPLDDSGMPKDRFSAEMPDATLATLKIQPSEPRDSAVYFCASGFSQGPDYGYTFGSGTRLTVV.